A selection of T cell receptor beta chains follows, all from one sample in a study of human thymus T cells. Assay: immunoSEQ multiplex PCR; the TCRdb copy retains only in-frame clones and omits some. Of some 50,000 clones listed, just under 95% were seen once; the top ten hold about 0.17%. Sequencing was performed on blood. The receptor source for this set is a girl under three years old with a congenital heart defect but otherwise immunologically healthy. CDR3s include the opening cysteine and the closing phenylalanine or tryptophan.

J,V,CDR3
TRBJ2-7,TRBV11-2,CASSWLGQGPYEQYF
TRBJ2-5,TRBV18,CASSPPGAARETQYF
TRBJ1-4,TRBV19,CASSPIGIANEKLFF
TRBJ1-2,TRBV7-9,CASSLAGTGGVYGYTF
TRBJ2-7,TRBV2,CASSEVVYEQYF
TRBJ2-7,TRBV4-3,CASSRSWTSPMEQYF
TRBJ2-1,TRBV4-1,CASRGGLSYNEQFF
TRBJ2-7,TRBV7-2,CASSWTSGDVEKQYF
TRBJ2-2,TRBV7-9,CASSNRQNTGELFF
TRBJ2-7,TRBV5-1,CASSFGASGRFVEQYF
TRBJ1-5,TRBV28,CASSTGLKGQPQHF
TRBJ1-1,TRBV5-4,CASSPTLGGLLNTEAFF
TRBJ2-3,TRBV4-2,CASSQGEGTGSIADTQYF
TRBJ2-6,TRBV7-9,CASSPRQGYSGANVLTF
TRBJ2-5,TRBV18,CASSSGLAQETQYF
TRBJ2-1,TRBV6-6,CASSPKRGDDNEQFF
TRBJ2-2,TRBV4-3,CASSQVRWAGELFF
TRBJ2-7,TRBV5-6,CASSLARESYEQYF
TRBJ2-5,TRBV5-1,CASSPPGQGAGETQYF
TRBJ1-5,TRBV28,CASSLLVGPQHF
TRBJ2-3,TRBV5-1,CASSLLWVGTDTQYF
TRBJ2-5,TRBV4-1,CASSQEGRGRRRETQYF
TRBJ2-5,TRBV6-6,CASSREGLPRTGTQYF
TRBJ2-3,TRBV6-1,CASRKGPRPDTQYF
TRBJ2-5,TRBV11-3,CASSPGGTAQETQYF
TRBJ2-5,TRBV4-1,CASSQGTGGVETQYF
TRBJ1-1,TRBV5-4,CASRSSYIDTEAFF
TRBJ2-3,TRBV28,CASSQTGTGTDTQYF
TRBJ1-1,TRBV18,CASSLSARVTEAFF
TRBJ1-3,TRBV11-1,CASSQQVSGNTIYF
TRBJ1-2,TRBV27,CAGLVENYGYTF
TRBJ1-1,TRBV5-4,CASIRSGDTEAFF
TRBJ2-5,TRBV18,CASSPTSGQETQYF
TRBJ2-5,TRBV6-6,CASRRRWETQYF
TRBJ1-2,TRBV11-2,CASSLDRTDYGYTF
TRBJ2-7,TRBV10-3,CAISVRDKTYEQYF
TRBJ2-5,TRBV6-6,CASSRVPGQETQYF
TRBJ2-3,TRBV4-2,CASSQVLAADTQYF
TRBJ2-4,TRBV2,CASSDIQGSFDIQYF
TRBJ1-2,TRBV30,CAWRFQGARGYTF
TRBJ2-1,TRBV28,CANPGNGAQQFF
TRBJ2-1,TRBV19,CASSIAHEQFF
TRBJ2-3,TRBV4-1,CASSQDLTLSTDTQYF
TRBJ1-2,TRBV6-1,CASGEEGGYTF
TRBJ2-7,TRBV9,CASSVGAGVSSYEQYF
TRBJ2-7,TRBV2,CASRRTSGSHSYEQYF
TRBJ2-7,TRBV4-3,CASSQERWGYEQYF
TRBJ2-3,TRBV28,CASSEGTDTQYF
TRBJ2-7,TRBV5-1,CASSLGQGGPTYEQYF
TRBJ2-5,TRBV27,CASSLSGTIGGQYF
TRBJ2-1,TRBV18,CASSATSSYNEQFF
TRBJ2-5,TRBV10-3,CAISDPTSGRTQYF
TRBJ2-2,TRBV10-3,CAIGQGADTGELFF
TRBJ2-2,TRBV7-6,CASTPSGSPTGELFF
TRBJ2-3,TRBV7-9,CASTLGLLGNTDTQYF
TRBJ2-2,TRBV12-5,CASGSGLVMNTGELFF
TRBJ1-1,TRBV7-2,CASSLRDRRIEAFF